The subject of this entry is one TCR beta chain. The antigen is unknown. Time point indicated: pre-sensitization, week 0. The treatment was: therapeutic diphenylcyclopropenone sensitization with weekly scalp DPC. The data were taken from a study of human T cells and chemical hapten exposure. Findings and caveats of the study: The study found that PT1 expanded TCR counts correlated positively with patch test score.

TCRdb recomputed calls from the RACE reads with MiXCR, one row per CDR3 protein. Counted here are tens of thousands of distinct CDR3 sequences, approximately 6.7% occurring once; the ten biggest clones make up 1.5% to 2%. This CDR3 contains 14 residues. Germline V gene data show CDR1 as GTSNPN and CDR2 as SVGIG (reference sequence). Unmatched junction bases numbered 8, after V lost 5 bases and J lost 1 base. The clonotype comes from a woman under 40 with alopecia areata. Some clones in this sample may be carry-over from other donors' samples. The rearrangement joins TRBV30 to TRBJ2-7, with 7 bases fitting TRBD1. The sample was whole blood, taken in connection with sensitization to the hapten diphenylcyclopropenone (DPC). The CDR3 is CAWETGATSYEQYF. The CDR3, as DNA: TGTGCCTGGGAAACAGGGGCTACTTCCTACGAGCAGTACTTC. The complete variable domain, with remaining parts taken from reference TRBV30 and TRBJ2-7, reads SQTIHQWPATLVQPVGSPLSLECTVEGTSNPNLYWYRQAAGRGLQLLFYSVGIGQISSEVPQNLSASRPQDRQFILSSKKLLLSDSGFYLCAWETGATSYEQYFGPGTRLTVT.